This T cell receptor (beta chain) is drawn from a study of control samples from healthy donors and cancer patients. Sequenced by immunoSEQ multiplex PCR; TCRdb stores in-frame clones only, minus some. The table has a few hundred thousand clones, more than 80% seen once. The CDR3 has 14 amino acids. The germline V gene has CDR1 SGHDT and CDR2 YYEEEE. The ends were cut back, 6 bases at V and 0 bases at J, with 10 bases in the middle. The specimen sequenced was PBMCs. The TCR originated in a man aged 35 to 55 with head and neck cancer. The chain has TRBV5-6 and TRBJ1-5; no firm D call. The CDR3 DNA reads as TGTGCCAGCACCCTGTACAGTAGCAATCAGCCCCAGCATTTT. It encodes CASTLYSSNQPQHF.